The 5 T cell receptor beta chains given below trace back to one sample, sequenced in a study of blood T cell repertoires in COVID-19. Sequencing was performed with immunoSEQ multiplex PCR; in TCRdb, only in-frame clones are kept and a portion is missing. The table lists around 80,000 clones, around 86% of them singletons, with under 30% in the top ten. The specimen sequenced was peripheral blood. The receptors originated from a human donor in a cohort sampled during active COVID-19.

The V gene is TRBV14, the J gene TRBJ1-4, with TRBD1 identical over 12 bases. Trimming cost V 1 base and J 5 bases; bases outside gene matches: 8. The germline V gene has CDR1 SGHDN and CDR2 FVKESK. The CDR3 extends over 18 amino acids. CDR3 amino acids: CASSQVKGQGAGNEKLFF. CDR3 nucleotide sequence: TGTGCCAGCAGCCAAGTAAAGGGACAGGGGGCTGGGAATGAAAAACTGTTTTTT.

This rearrangement joins TRBV30 to TRBJ2-5, with a tentative D call TRBD2 (5 bases). Germline CDR1 GTSNPN, CDR2 SVGIG (reference sequence). V was pared by 0 bases and J by 5 bases, with 16 bases between. The CDR3 contains 15 residues. CDR3 DNA: TGTGCCTGGAGTGTTCCCCGACAACTAGGGGAGACCCAGTACTTC. Residues: CAWSVPRQLGETQYF. The whole variable domain, filled in from reference TRBV30 and TRBJ2-5, reads SQTIHQWPATLVQPVGSPLSLECTVEGTSNPNLYWYRQAAGRGLQLLFYSVGIGQISSEVPQNLSASRPQDRQFILSSKKLLLSDSGFYLCAWSVPRQLGETQYFGPGTRLLVL.

The rearrangement joins TRBV18 to TRBJ2-5, with D perhaps TRBD2 (6 bases). Looked up from germline, CDR1 is KGHSH and CDR2 is LQKENI. Trimming took 0 bases from V and 2 from J, leaving 13 bases between them. CDR3 length equals 16 residues. The CDR3 DNA reads as TGTGCCAGCTCACCACCCGGGGGAATGGAGCAAGAGACCCAGTACTTC. Amino acid sequence: CASSPPGGMEQETQYF.

V and J are TRBV2 and TRBJ2-1, with 10 bases fitting TRBD2. Per germline, CDR1 SNHLY and CDR2 FYNNEI. This CDR3 contains 14 residues. V lost 6 bases and J lost 8; bases outside the gene matches: 7. The CDR3 nucleotides are TGTGCCAGCAGGAAAGCGGGGGGGCGCGATGAGCAGTTCTTC. It codes for CASRKAGGRDEQFF.

Concerning this clone itself: This could be a read error, since a much larger clone is one nucleotide away. This chain uses TRBV5-6 with TRBJ2-2; 9 bases are a match to TRBD1. The CDR3 totals 14 residues. In germline, CDR1 is SGHDT, CDR2 YYEEEE. The J segment lost 6 bases and the V segment lost 3 bases, leaving 3 bases of the junction unmatched. The CDR3 is CASSSYRGPGELFF. CDR3 DNA sequence: TGTGCCAGCAGCTCCTACAGGGGGCCCGGGGAGCTGTTTTTT. Full variable domain (outside the CDR3, taken from reference TRBV5-6 and TRBJ2-2): DAGVTQSPTHLIKTRGQQVTLRCSPKSGHDTVSWYQQALGQGPQFIFQYYEEEERQRGNFPDRFSGHQFPNYSSELNVNALLLGDSALYLCASSSYRGPGELFFGEGSRLTVL.